Shown below are 19 T cell receptor beta chains from a single sample sequenced in a study of blood T cell repertoires in COVID-19. The protocol was immunoSEQ multiplex PCR, while the TCRdb copy is restricted to in-frame clones and leaves out a portion. The repertoire holds some 240,000 clones, with approximately 80% as singletons. The sample consisted of peripheral blood. These receptors were taken from a woman in her 40s who had recovered from COVID-19.

The CDR3 loop reads CASSPRLTVTEAFF. CDR3 nucleotide sequence: TGTGCCAGCAGTCCCCGCTTGACAGTCACTGAAGCTTTCTTT. The chain combines TRBV27 with TRBJ1-1; D possibly corresponds to TRBD1 (5 bases). Trimming took 5 bases from V and 4 from J, leaving 14 bases between them. CDR1 is MNHEY, CDR2 SMNVEV, per germline (reference sequence). This CDR3 is built from 14 residues.

The rearrangement joins TRBV27 to TRBJ2-3, with D maybe TRBD1 (6 bases). This CDR3 has 16 residues. V was pared by 4 bases and J by 0 bases, with 14 bases between. CDR1 and CDR2 from the germline V gene are MNHEY and SMNVEV (reference sequence). The CDR3 protein is CASSSFRGQSTDTQYF. The CDR3 region has the DNA TGTGCCAGCAGTTCATTCAGGGGCCAAAGCACAGATACGCAGTATTTT.

The V gene is TRBV10-3, the J gene TRBJ2-2, with a tentative D call TRBD1 (5 bases). CDR1 and CDR2 from the germline V gene are ENHRY and SYGVKD. This CDR3 contains 14 residues. The V end was cut by 3 bases, the J end by 7 bases, with 12 bases between. CDR3 sequence: CAISDRVGVGELFF. CDR3 DNA sequence: TGTGCCATCAGTGACCGGGTAGGGGTCGGGGAGCTGTTTTTT.

This chain uses TRBV19 with TRBJ2-5; TRBD2 might be the D (6 bases). The germline gives CDR1 LNHDA, CDR2 SQIVND (reference sequence). The CDR3 has 15 residues. Trimming shortened V by 1 base and J by 1 base, and 10 bases separated the two germline ends. For the CDR3, the DNA is TGTGCCAGTAGTATAGGGGGGGTTGCCCAAGAGACCCAGTACTTC. This translates into CASSIGGVAQETQYF.

The chain has TRBV6-5 and TRBJ1-2; the D gene is possibly TRBD1 (5 bases). CDR1 and CDR2 (germline): MNHEY, SVGAGI. V dropped 7 bases and J dropped 8 bases, with 17 bases sitting between them. This CDR3 contains 13 residues. The CDR3 reads CASTPETARGYTF. DNA for the CDR3: TGTGCCAGCACCCCCGAGACAGCGCGAGGCTACACCTTC.

This chain connects TRBV6-6 to TRBJ2-5, with D possibly being TRBD1 (5 bases). The CDR3 is 15 amino acids. From germline, CDR1 is MNHNY and CDR2 SVGAGI (reference sequence). The V end was cut by 0 bases, the J end by 4 bases, with 12 bases between. CDR3 sequence (DNA): TGTGCCAGCAGTTACTCGGGCGACAGCCCAGAGACCCAGTACTTC. Protein: CASSYSGDSPETQYF.

This chain uses TRBV10-3 with TRBJ2-2, with TRBD1 matching 10 bases. V shed 11 bases, J shed 5 bases, and the junction held 11 bases outside the gene matches. This CDR3 contains 15 residues. Per germline, CDR1 ENHRY and CDR2 SYGVKD. CDR3 protein: CAAEVGTGATGELFF. The CDR3 DNA sequence: TGTGCCGCGGAAGTAGGGACAGGGGCTACCGGGGAGCTGTTTTTT.

About this clone itself: This sample includes further DNA sequences coding for the same CDR3. The chain links TRBV5-1 to TRBJ1-6, with TRBD1 identical over 10 bases. After removal of 0 bases from V and 9 bases from J, the junction contained 3 bases not matched to a gene. The germline V gene encodes CDR1 SGHRS and CDR2 YFSETQ. The CDR3 spans 15 residues. The DNA of the CDR3 is TGCGCCAGCAGCTTGGGGACAGGGGGAGGTTCACCCCTCCACTTT. Protein sequence: CASSLGTGGGSPLHF.

CDR3 loop: CASSPLGQKFNEQFF. The CDR3 DNA reads TGTGCCAGCTCACCCTTAGGACAGAAATTCAATGAGCAGTTCTTC. The chain combines TRBV18 with TRBJ2-1, with D perhaps matching TRBD1 (6 bases). Looked up from germline, CDR1 is KGHSH and CDR2 is LQKENI. V lost 3 bases, J lost 6 bases, and 15 bases lay in between. The CDR3 is 15 amino acids.

This rearrangement joins TRBV29-1 to TRBJ1-1; 10 nucleotides match TRBD1. The J segment lost 4 bases and the V segment lost 4 bases, leaving 3 bases of the junction unmatched. There are 13 residues in the CDR3. Germline V CDR1 and CDR2: SQVTM, ANQGSEA. CDR3 loop: CSVGQGAATEAFF. CDR3 DNA sequence: TGCAGCGTTGGACAGGGGGCGGCCACTGAAGCTTTCTTT.

The chain has TRBV19 and TRBJ1-4; 9 bases line up with TRBD1. The V gene end was trimmed by 4 bases and the J gene end by 5 bases; junction bases not matched to a gene: 5. The germline V gene has CDR1 LNHDA and CDR2 SQIVND (reference sequence). The CDR3 covers 15 residues. CDR3 sequence: CASSTTGGLNEKLFF. The CDR3 region has the DNA TGTGCCAGTAGTACCACAGGGGGCCTGAATGAAAAACTGTTTTTT.

The gene calls are TRBV7-2 and TRBJ2-7, with TRBD2 identical over 11 bases. The CDR3 is 15 amino acids. Germline lookup yields CDR1 SGHTA and CDR2 FQGNSA. The ends lost 5 bases at V and 3 bases at J; junction bases unmatched: 6. The chain's CDR3 is CASSPQGLADYEQYF. CDR3 DNA: TGTGCCAGCAGCCCCCAGGGACTAGCGGACTACGAGCAGTACTTC.

The chain links TRBV24-1 to TRBJ2-3, with D possibly matching TRBD2 (6 bases). CDR1 and CDR2 (germline): KGHDR, SFDVKD. V gave up 3 bases and J gave up 2 bases, with 11 bases separating them. The CDR3 has 15 amino acids. In nucleotides, the CDR3 is TGTGCCACCAGTGATACCGGGACTTACACAGATACGCAGTATTTT. Translation: CATSDTGTYTDTQYF.

The genes are TRBV28 and TRBJ2-5; TRBD2 agrees at 10 bases. Germline V gene sequence: CDR1 MDHEN, CDR2 SYDVKM. Losses at the gene ends were 10 bases for V and 10 bases for J; bases not matched to a gene: 21. CDR3 length: 16 residues. CDR3 DNA: TGTGCCACCGATCCAGACCTTAGCGGGGGGCCCTTGCGCCAGTACTTC. This encodes CATDPDLSGGPLRQYF.

The chain recombines TRBV27 with TRBJ2-3; no firm D call. Germline loops: CDR1 MNHEY, CDR2 SMNVEV (reference sequence). Trimming took off 4 bases at V and 4 bases at J, with 6 bases between the two ends. This CDR3 has 12 amino acids. Here the CDR3 DNA reads TGTGCCAGCAGTTCAGTTTCAGATACGCAGTATTTT. This codes for CASSSVSDTQYF.

The chain joins TRBV2 to TRBJ2-6; TRBD1 matches at 7 bases. The junction had 9 bases not matched to a gene; V was cut back by 5 bases and J by 11 bases. Germline CDR1 reads SNHLY; CDR2 reads FYNNEI. CDR3 size: 14 residues. The CDR3 sequence is CASSTRRDSDVLTF. In nucleotides, the CDR3 is TGTGCCAGCAGTACTCGACGGGACAGTGACGTCCTGACTTTC.

The chain combines TRBV14 with TRBJ2-1, with 7 nucleotides matching TRBD2. The CDR3 length is 15 residues. Losses at the gene ends were 3 bases for V and 7 bases for J; bases not matched to a gene: 9. The germline gives CDR1 SGHDN, CDR2 FVKESK. Written as DNA, the CDR3 is TGTGCCAGCAGCCAGGGGGGGTTTCACACTAATGAGCAGTTCTTC. Amino acid sequence: CASSQGGFHTNEQFF.

The J gene is TRBJ1-6, the V gene TRBV18, with 7 bases aligning to TRBD1. This CDR3 is built from 18 residues. Losses at the gene ends were 2 bases for V and 10 bases for J; bases not matched to a gene: 17. Germline-derived CDR1 and CDR2 are KGHSH and LQKENI. DNA for the CDR3: TGTGCCAGCTCACCATTCTCAGTGTCAGGGGGTCTCCAGTCACCCCTCCACTTT. It specifies CASSPFSVSGGLQSPLHF.

The chain uses TRBV3-1 (or the pseudogene TRBV3-2) and TRBJ2-3; 12 bases line up with TRBD2. The CDR3 covers 14 residues. The ends lost 6 bases at V and 8 bases at J; junction bases unmatched: 6. Germline V gene data show CDR1 as LGHDT and CDR2 as YNNKEL (reference sequence). CDR3 residues: CASSRTSGAGTQYF. The CDR3 DNA sequence: TGTGCCAGCAGTCGGACTAGCGGGGCGGGTACGCAGTATTTT.